The next 20 T cell receptor beta chains were all read from a single sample in a study of identical twins. One entry per CDR3 protein results from TCRdb running MiXCR on the 5' RACE reads. This sample has about 470,000 distinct CDR3 sequences, with less than 25% found just once. These same records also appear under a second study, on T cells expressing NK-cell markers.

Sequencing input: CD4+ T cells sorted from blood. These receptors were taken from a woman between 18 and 29 years old in good health.

The V gene is TRBV3-1, the J gene TRBJ2-3; perhaps TRBD2 as D (5 bases). Per the germline V gene, CDR1 is LGHDT and CDR2 is YNNKEL (reference sequence). The V and J ends lost 3 bases and 6 bases respectively, with 13 bases between them. CDR3 size: 14 residues. This chain's CDR3 is CASSQLGEGDTQYF. DNA for the CDR3: TGTGCCAGCAGCCAGCTGGGCGAGGGCGATACGCAGTATTTT.

This clonotype was recorded many times. The chain links TRBV10-3 to TRBJ2-1, with D hard to call. The CDR3 is 13 amino acids. Germline V gene sequence: CDR1 ENHRY, CDR2 SYGVKD. V was cut by 5 bases and J by 8 bases, with 13 bases left in between. CDR3 sequence: CAISPRRLDEQFF. The DNA for the CDR3 is TGTGCCATCAGTCCGAGGCGTTTGGATGAGCAGTTCTTC.

This clonotype was counted only a few times. The gene calls are TRBV5-1 and TRBJ1-1, with 7 bases lining up with TRBD1. CDR1 is SGHRS and CDR2 is YFSETQ in the germline V gene. This CDR3 is built from 15 residues. V gave up 3 bases and J gave up 2 bases; unmatched junction bases: 7. CDR3 coding DNA: TGCGCCAGCAGCTCTTTCGGGACAGCAAACACTGAAGCTTTCTTT. It codes for CASSSFGTANTEAFF.

CDR3 in amino acids: CASSPASGGGEQYF. The DNA for the CDR3 is TGCGCCAGCAGCCCCGCAAGCGGGGGAGGCGAGCAGTACTTC. V usage is TRBV5-1 and J usage is TRBJ2-7, with 8 positions matching TRBD2. This CDR3 is built from 14 residues. In germline, CDR1 is SGHRS, CDR2 YFSETQ. V trimming: 4 bases; J trimming: 6 bases; junction bases outside the gene matches: 9.

The chain recombines TRBV20-1 with TRBJ2-1, with 8 bases lining up with TRBD2. J lost 8 bases, V lost 3 bases, and 12 bases had no gene match. Germline CDR1 DFQATT, CDR2 SNEGSKA (reference sequence). The length of the CDR3 is 15 residues. The CDR3 DNA is TGCAGTGCTAGGGAAGGGACTAGAGGGTCCCATGAGCAGTTCTTC. It specifies CSAREGTRGSHEQFF.

V and J are TRBV5-1 and TRBJ2-7; 10 bases line up with TRBD2. Trimming took 4 bases from V and 5 from J; bases not matched to a gene: 6. The CDR3 is 14 amino acids. CDR1 and CDR2 from the germline V gene are SGHRS and YFSETQ. The CDR3 DNA follows: TGCGCCAGCAGCCCAGCGGGAGGGCCGGACGAGCAGTACTTC. This gives the protein CASSPAGGPDEQYF. The variable domain in full, completed from reference TRBV5-1 and TRBJ2-7, reads KAGVTQTPRYLIKTRGQQVTLSCSPISGHRSVSWYQQTPGQGLQFLFEYFSETQRNKGNFPGRFSGRQFSNSRSEMNVSTLELGDSALYLCASSPAGGPDEQYFGPGTRLTVT.

The gene calls are TRBV18 and TRBJ2-7, with 10 bases that match TRBD2. J was trimmed by 2 bases and V by 4 bases; bases with no gene match: 5. This CDR3 spans 15 amino acids. CDR1 is KGHSH, CDR2 LQKENI, per germline. The CDR3 nucleotides read TGTGCCAGCTCACAGAAAGCGGGGGGGACCTACGAGCAGTACTTC. Protein sequence: CASSQKAGGTYEQYF.

This clonotype has only a few counts. This chain joins TRBV20-1 and TRBJ1-2, with D possibly being TRBD1 (6 bases). The CDR3 covers 15 residues. CDR1 and CDR2 from the germline V gene are DFQATT and SNEGSKA (reference sequence). With 6 bases removed from V and 8 bases from J, the gap between germline ends came to 25 bases. CDR3 sequence reads: CSALLPNTGLDGYTF. The CDR3 region has the DNA TGCAGTGCCCTACTGCCGAATACAGGGCTAGACGGCTACACCTTC.

CDR3 DNA sequence: TGTGCCAGCAGTTTGTTCAGGAGCGGGGGGGCCTTAGATACGCAGTATTTT. Encoded protein: CASSLFRSGGALDTQYF. The V call is TRBV12-3 or TRBV12-4, the J call TRBJ2-3; 10 bases line up with TRBD2. J gave up 5 bases and V 3 bases, and 11 bases lay outside the gene matches. The CDR3 covers 17 residues.

This chain connects TRBV6-1 to TRBJ2-4; possible D gene TRBD1, 5 bases. The CDR3 totals 15 residues. Germline V CDR1 and CDR2: MNHNS, SASEGT. Trimming took off 3 bases at V and 6 bases at J, with 15 bases between the two ends. The chain's CDR3 is CASSDPLQDINIQYF. CDR3 coding DNA: TGTGCCAGCAGTGACCCCTTACAGGACATAAACATTCAGTACTTC.

In this sample, this clonotype turned up a few times. This chain links TRBV29-1 with TRBJ1-1; 9 bases fit TRBD1. This CDR3 region has 13 residues. In germline, CDR1 is SQVTM, CDR2 ANQGSEA. The J segment lost 5 bases and the V segment lost 5 bases, leaving 6 bases of the junction unmatched. The CDR3 spells CSVTTGGKTEAFF. The DNA of the CDR3 is TGCAGCGTTACCACAGGGGGCAAGACTGAAGCTTTCTTT.

This clonotype was seen only a few times. The gene calls are TRBV5-4 and TRBJ2-3; TRBD2 is a possible D gene (5 bases). Trimming took off 0 bases at V and 0 bases at J, with 11 bases between the two ends. The CDR3 totals 16 residues. In germline, CDR1 is SGHNT, CDR2 YYREEE (reference sequence). The CDR3 is CASSLEATRSTDTQYF. CDR3 sequence (DNA): TGTGCCAGCAGCTTGGAAGCTACTAGGAGCACAGATACGCAGTATTTT.

There are a few counts of this clonotype. The rearrangement uses TRBV12-3 or TRBV12-4 and TRBJ2-4; D remains ambiguous. The CDR3 loop spans 14 amino acids. V dropped 6 bases and J dropped 2 bases, with 11 bases sitting between them. CDR3 amino acids: CASSPVGTKNIQYF. In DNA, the CDR3 is TGTGCCAGCAGCCCTGTAGGGACCAAAAACATTCAGTACTTC.

This clonotype was seen a handful of times. The J gene is TRBJ2-1, the V gene TRBV10-1; tentative D call: TRBD1 (5 bases). In germline, CDR1 is WNHNN, CDR2 SYGVQD (reference sequence). Trimming cost V 5 bases and J 6 bases, with 11 bases left between them. The CDR3 loop spans 13 amino acids. In DNA, the CDR3 is TGCGCCAGCAGTTCAGGGCCGGGCAATGAGCAGTTCTTC. Its protein is CASSSGPGNEQFF.

The V and J genes are TRBV4-3 and TRBJ2-1; 11 bases align to TRBD2. The CDR3 consists of 17 residues. After removal of 4 bases from V and 0 bases from J, the junction contained 5 bases not matched to a gene. Germline CDR1 and CDR2: LGHNA and YSLEER. The CDR3 loop reads CASSRVAGGGSYNEQFF. As DNA, the CDR3 is TGCGCCAGCAGCCGGGTAGCGGGAGGGGGCTCCTACAATGAGCAGTTCTTC.

The V and J genes are TRBV24-1 and TRBJ2-1; 7 bases line up with TRBD1. Germline CDR1 KGHDR, CDR2 SFDVKD. V was pared by 5 bases and J by 3 bases, with 9 bases of the junction left unmatched. The CDR3 is made up of 16 amino acids. The CDR3 sequence: CATSGDSKNSYNEQFF. The CDR3 DNA is TGTGCCACCAGTGGGGACAGTAAGAACAGCTACAATGAGCAGTTCTTC.

The chain carries TRBV10-2 and TRBJ1-1; unclear D gene. The CDR3 length is 11 residues. Germline V lookup: CDR1 WSHSY, CDR2 SAAADI. Trimming stripped 6 bases from V and 3 bases from J, with 5 bases between. The CDR3 nucleotides are TGCGCCAGCAGGCCCGACACTGAAGCTTTCTTT. Its protein product is CASRPDTEAFF.

The genes are TRBV20-1 and TRBJ2-3, with D possibly being TRBD1 (5 bases). From germline, CDR1 is DFQATT and CDR2 SNEGSKA (reference sequence). Trimming took 8 bases from V and 3 from J, leaving 18 bases between them. The CDR3 runs 14 residues. The CDR3 loop is CSPLGLAGTDTQYF. CDR3 DNA: TGCAGTCCACTCGGGTTAGCAGGGACAGATACGCAGTATTTT.

This clonotype was recorded at least ten times. The chain links TRBV12-3 or TRBV12-4 to TRBJ2-3; D unresolved. V gave up 8 bases and J gave up 3 bases, with 6 bases separating them. CDR3 length equals 11 residues. The CDR3 reads CASSVTDTQYF. CDR3 DNA: TGTGCCAGCTCTGTTACAGATACGCAGTATTTT.

The rearrangement links TRBV7-2 to TRBJ1-1; the match to TRBD1 covers 8 bases. V trimming: 1 base; J trimming: 4 bases; junction bases outside the gene matches: 2. This CDR3 contains 14 residues. The germline CDR1 and CDR2 sequences are SGHTA and FQGNSA. DNA for the CDR3: TGTGCCAGCAGCTTAGTTACAGGGGGCACTGAAGCTTTCTTT. Translating it yields CASSLVTGGTEAFF.